The T cell receptor (beta chain) described here comes from a study of shared clonotypes between healthy human individuals. Germline-derived CDR1 and CDR2 are MNHEY and SMNVEV (reference sequence). Trimming took off 7 bases at V and 1 base at J, with 15 bases between the two ends. The CDR3 contains 15 residues. Produced via immunoSEQ multiplex PCR; TCRdb's table is partial and in-frame only. The sample includes 1.5 million to 2.5 million clones, about 95% of them seen just once. Naive CD8 isolation took CD45RO-negative cells positively selected for CCR7 and excluded terminally differentiated effector memory CD45RA+ cells.

This TCR was sampled from a man between 18 and 35 years old in good health. The chain uses TRBV27 and TRBJ2-3, with D perhaps matching TRBD2 (7 bases). Input material: naive CD8+ T cells sorted from blood. The CDR3 DNA follows: TGTGCCAGCAATTTCCGGCGGGGGCGCACAGATACGCAGTATTTT. Translated: CASNFRRGRTDTQYF.